Listed below are T cell receptor beta chains from one sample, sequenced in a study of Ad26.COV2.S vaccination and SARS-CoV-2 variants. TCRdb's table, derived via immunoSEQ multiplex PCR, lists solely in-frame clones and lacks some. The sample gives around 100,000 clones, 82% of which show up once; more than 15% is in the top ten. Sequencing used peripheral blood, obtained after recovery from COVID-19. The receptors stem from a human donor who had recovered from COVID-19. Both conserved end residues are part of each CDR3. Fields, in order: clone size, J gene, V gene, D gene, CDR3 protein, CDR3 DNA. A D gene is named only where the DNA matches it firmly. Some rows mark clone size as missing; the rest say once, few, many or name a class of expanded clone.

clone_size: NA
j_call: TRBJ2-3
v_call: TRBV28
d_call: NA
cdr3_aa: CASSYHPLRSVFVGPDTQYF
cdr3_nt: TGTGCCAGCAGTTATCATCCCCTACGCTCTGTTTTCGTGGGTCCAGATACGCAGTATTTT

clone_size: NA
j_call: TRBJ2-1
v_call: TRBV7-2
d_call: NA
cdr3_aa: CASSLESWRSPNEQFF
cdr3_nt: TGTGCCAGCAGCTTAGAATCGTGGCGGTCCCCCAATGAGCAGTTCTTC

clone_size: NA
j_call: TRBJ2-3
v_call: TRBV5-1
d_call: NA
cdr3_aa: CAERRDTQYF
cdr3_nt: TGCGCCGAAAGAAGGGATACGCAGTATTTT

clone_size: NA
j_call: TRBJ2-7
v_call: TRBV10-3
d_call: TRBD2
cdr3_aa: CAIAFGGATPHEQYF
cdr3_nt: TGTGCCATTGCCTTCGGGGGGGCCACCCCCCACGAGCAGTACTTC

clone_size: NA
j_call: TRBJ1-2
v_call: TRBV7-9
d_call: NA
cdr3_aa: CASSLDQGPLYGYTF
cdr3_nt: TGTGCCAGCAGCTTAGATCAGGGTCCTCTCTATGGCTACACCTTC

clone_size: NA
j_call: TRBJ1-1
v_call: TRBV28
d_call: NA
cdr3_aa: CASSLWGQVNTEAFF
cdr3_nt: TGTGCCAGCAGTTTATGGGGACAAGTGAACACTGAAGCTTTCTTT

clone_size: NA
j_call: TRBJ2-1
v_call: TRBV12-2
d_call: NA
cdr3_aa: CASRSFREDQGNEQFF
cdr3_nt: TGTGCAAGTCGCTCGTTTCGGGAGGACCAGGGAAATGAGCAGTTCTTC

clone_size: NA
j_call: TRBJ2-1
v_call: TRBV19
d_call: NA
cdr3_aa: CASSIGGSFDEQFF
cdr3_nt: TGTGCCAGTAGTATTGGGGGGAGTTTCGATGAGCAGTTCTTC

clone_size: NA
j_call: TRBJ2-2
v_call: TRBV7-7
d_call: NA
cdr3_aa: CASSPVGALNTGELFF
cdr3_nt: TGTGCCAGCAGCCCGGTAGGGGCCCTCAACACCGGGGAGCTGTTTTTT

clone_size: NA
j_call: TRBJ2-1
v_call: TRBV6-2/TRBV6-3
d_call: NA
cdr3_aa: CASSLSNPYNEQFF
cdr3_nt: TGTGCCAGCAGTTTATCGAACCCCTACAATGAGCAGTTCTTC

clone_size: NA
j_call: TRBJ2-5
v_call: TRBV21-1
d_call: NA
cdr3_aa: CASSKTPGTAGEETQYF
cdr3_nt: TGTGCCAGCAGCAAAACACCCGGGACTGCGGGAGAAGAGACCCAGTACTTC

clone_size: NA
j_call: TRBJ1-5
v_call: TRBV28
d_call: NA
cdr3_aa: CASRPGGNQPQHF
cdr3_nt: TGTGCCAGCAGACCAGGGGGCAATCAGCCCCAGCATTTT

clone_size: NA
j_call: TRBJ2-3
v_call: TRBV20-1
d_call: NA
cdr3_aa: CSARFSDTQYF
cdr3_nt: TGCAGTGCTAGATTTAGTGATACGCAGTATTTT

clone_size: once
j_call: TRBJ2-7
v_call: TRBV15
d_call: NA
cdr3_aa: CATSRGPSDRGTYEQYF
cdr3_nt: TGTGCCACCAGCAGAGGGCCGAGTGACCGGGGGACCTACGAGCAGTACTTC

clone_size: NA
j_call: TRBJ1-1
v_call: TRBV18
d_call: NA
cdr3_aa: CASSPFQGPDTEAFF
cdr3_nt: TGTGCCAGCTCACCTTTCCAGGGGCCGGACACTGAAGCTTTCTTT